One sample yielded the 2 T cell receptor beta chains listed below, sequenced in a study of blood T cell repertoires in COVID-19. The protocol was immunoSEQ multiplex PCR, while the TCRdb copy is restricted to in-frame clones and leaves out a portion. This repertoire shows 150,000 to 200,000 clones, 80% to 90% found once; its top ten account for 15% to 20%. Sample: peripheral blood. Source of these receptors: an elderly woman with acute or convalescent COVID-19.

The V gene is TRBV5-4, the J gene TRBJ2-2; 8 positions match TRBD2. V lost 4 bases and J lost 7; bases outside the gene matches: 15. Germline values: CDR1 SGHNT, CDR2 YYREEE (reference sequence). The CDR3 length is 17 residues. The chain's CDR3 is CASSPLGGGGLSGELFF. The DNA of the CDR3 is TGTGCCAGCAGCCCCCTCGGAGGCGGGGGGTTAAGCGGGGAGCTGTTTTTT.

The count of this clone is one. The CDR3 sequence: CAISDGGANSYEQYF. For the CDR3, the DNA is TGTGCCATCAGTGACGGAGGGGCCAACTCCTACGAGCAGTACTTC. The chain employs TRBV10-3 and TRBJ2-7; a weak D match, TRBD2 (6 bases). The V end was cut by 3 bases, the J end by 0 bases, with 12 bases between. Looked up from germline, CDR1 is ENHRY and CDR2 is SYGVKD. CDR3 length equals 15 residues.